Below, 10 T cell receptor beta chains from the same sample are listed, as sequenced in a study of shared clonotypes between healthy human individuals. Assay used: immunoSEQ multiplex PCR; TCRdb lists only in-frame clones, some missing. The sample shows about half a million clones, about 78% of them seen only once. What was sequenced was PBMCs. These receptors came from a woman in her thirties or forties in good health. Some clones in this sample may be carry-over from other donors' samples.

The rearrangement joins TRBV27 to TRBJ1-2; TRBD1 agrees at 7 bases. The CDR3 spans 15 residues. Germline lookup yields CDR1 MNHEY and CDR2 SMNVEV (reference sequence). Trimming at V came to 6 bases and at J to 5 bases, leaving 12 bases not matched to a gene. The CDR3: CASRGAGGQNYGYTF. The CDR3 nucleotides are TGTGCCAGCAGAGGGGCCGGGGGACAGAATTATGGCTACACCTTC.

To note about this clone: Other DNA sequences from this sample encode an identical CDR3 as well. This chain uses TRBV6-1 with TRBJ2-2, with 7 bases identical to TRBD2. In germline, CDR1 is MNHNS, CDR2 SASEGT. The V segment lost 1 base and the J segment 4 bases; nucleotides outside the gene matches: 3. This CDR3 comprises 15 residues. The CDR3 DNA is TGTGCCAGCAGTGAAGTGGGCGGGAGCACCGGGGAGCTGTTTTTT. Translation gives CASSEVGGSTGELFF.

The chain couples TRBV5-4 to TRBJ2-1; D ambiguous. CDR1 is SGHNT, CDR2 YYREEE, per germline (reference sequence). V was pared by 4 bases and J by 6 bases, with 11 bases between. The CDR3 is 13 residues long. The CDR3 protein is CASSPEPPNEQFF. Here the CDR3 DNA reads TGTGCCAGCAGCCCCGAACCCCCCAATGAGCAGTTCTTC. Filled out from reference TRBV5-4 and TRBJ2-1, the complete variable domain reads ETGVTQSPTHLIKTRGQQVTLRCSSQSGHNTVSWYQQALGQGPQFIFQYYREEENGRGNFPPRFSGLQFPNYSSELNVNALELDDSALYLCASSPEPPNEQFFGPGTRLTVL.

This chain joins TRBV7-2 and TRBJ2-1, with D unresolved. Looked up from germline, CDR1 is SGHTA and CDR2 is FQGNSA. This CDR3 contains 13 residues. V was pared by 5 bases and J by 3 bases, with 8 bases between. The CDR3 reads CASSPWDYNEQFF. In DNA, the CDR3 is TGTGCCAGCAGCCCCTGGGACTACAATGAGCAGTTCTTC.

This chain joins TRBV4-3 and TRBJ1-5; D unclear. The CDR3 runs to 14 residues. Germline V lookup: CDR1 LGHNA, CDR2 YSLEER. V gave up 1 base and J gave up 5 bases, with 9 bases separating them. The CDR3 is CASSQAPRDQPQHF. DNA for the CDR3: TGCGCCAGCAGCCAAGCCCCCAGAGATCAGCCCCAGCATTTT.

This chain links TRBV6-4 with TRBJ2-1; 8 bases agree with TRBD2. CDR1 MRHNA and CDR2 SNTAGT come from the germline V gene. V lost 0 bases to trimming and J lost 4 bases; unmatched junction nucleotides: 5. The CDR3 has 16 amino acids. This CDR3 is CASSDSASGQYNEQFF. The CDR3 bases are TGTGCCAGCAGTGACTCGGCTAGCGGGCAGTACAATGAGCAGTTCTTC.

The chain recombines TRBV19 with TRBJ1-1; D is unresolved. The CDR3 loop spans 15 amino acids. Germline V gene data show CDR1 as LNHDA and CDR2 as SQIVND (reference sequence). Trimming shortened V by 3 bases and J by 3 bases, and 14 bases separated the two germline ends. CDR3 in amino acids: CASSMQAGLDTEAFF. Written as DNA, the CDR3 is TGTGCCAGTAGTATGCAGGCGGGATTAGACACTGAAGCTTTCTTT.

This chain connects TRBV5-6 to TRBJ1-2, with 9 bases that match TRBD1. This CDR3 comprises 13 residues. Germline CDR1 is SGHDT and CDR2 is YYEEEE. The V gene end was trimmed by 4 bases and the J gene end by 6 bases; junction bases not matched to a gene: 4. The CDR3 reads CASSQTGGDGYTF. The CDR3 DNA is TGTGCCAGCAGCCAGACAGGGGGTGATGGCTACACCTTC.

The chain recombines TRBV19 with TRBJ1-1; 7 nucleotides align to TRBD1. There are 13 residues in the CDR3. CDR1 is LNHDA, CDR2 SQIVND, per germline (reference sequence). V dropped 5 bases and J dropped 5; count of bases not matched to a gene: 5. Here the CDR3 DNA reads TGTGCCAGTAGTTCACAGGGGAGTACTGAAGCTTTCTTT. It is translated as CASSSQGSTEAFF.

This chain joins TRBV6-4 and TRBJ1-5, with D perhaps matching TRBD1 (5 bases). This CDR3 has 15 residues. Germline CDR1 MRHNA, CDR2 SNTAGT. Trimming shortened V by 8 bases and J by 0 bases, and 14 bases separated the two germline ends. For the CDR3, the DNA is TGTGCCAGCCGCCGGTCTGGGGGTAGCAATCAGCCCCAGCATTTT. Protein product: CASRRSGGSNQPQHF.